This TCR beta chain came from a study of T cells after yellow fever vaccination. Study information: When fractions had low cell numbers, they were prepared with SMART-Seq v4 Ultra Low Input.

Germline V gene data show CDR1 as MNHEY and CDR2 as SVGEGT. Between the trimmed V and J ends, which lost 6 bases and 10 bases, there was a span of 18 bases. The CDR3 has 14 residues. Broader study findings: Reappearance after the booster was observed for most primary-vaccination clones (roughly 97% CD4, around 90% CD8). Bulk-population clonotypes that are abundant could appear as contaminants in FACS-sorted repertoires.

In the case of this clonotype: Its antigen is undetermined.

TCR cDNA was made by 5'RACE template switching, adding a universal primer site and UMIs. TCRdb independently ran MiXCR on the 5' RACE reads; one entry per CDR3 protein. The sample has 250,000 to 350,000 distinct CDR3 sequences, 8.7% seen once; the top ten hold about 3.5%. This TCR was sampled from a man between 18 and 35 years old who received the YFV17D yellow fever vaccine. The sequencing here drew on CD4+ T cells sorted from PBMCs, taken 5 days after the yellow fever booster vaccination. This chain uses TRBV6-2 or TRBV6-3 with TRBJ1-4; TRBD1 might be the D (5 bases). The CDR3 loop reads CASSPDRPGGKLFF. In DNA, the CDR3 is TGTGCCAGCAGCCCCGACCGTCCGGGGGGAAAACTGTTTTTT.